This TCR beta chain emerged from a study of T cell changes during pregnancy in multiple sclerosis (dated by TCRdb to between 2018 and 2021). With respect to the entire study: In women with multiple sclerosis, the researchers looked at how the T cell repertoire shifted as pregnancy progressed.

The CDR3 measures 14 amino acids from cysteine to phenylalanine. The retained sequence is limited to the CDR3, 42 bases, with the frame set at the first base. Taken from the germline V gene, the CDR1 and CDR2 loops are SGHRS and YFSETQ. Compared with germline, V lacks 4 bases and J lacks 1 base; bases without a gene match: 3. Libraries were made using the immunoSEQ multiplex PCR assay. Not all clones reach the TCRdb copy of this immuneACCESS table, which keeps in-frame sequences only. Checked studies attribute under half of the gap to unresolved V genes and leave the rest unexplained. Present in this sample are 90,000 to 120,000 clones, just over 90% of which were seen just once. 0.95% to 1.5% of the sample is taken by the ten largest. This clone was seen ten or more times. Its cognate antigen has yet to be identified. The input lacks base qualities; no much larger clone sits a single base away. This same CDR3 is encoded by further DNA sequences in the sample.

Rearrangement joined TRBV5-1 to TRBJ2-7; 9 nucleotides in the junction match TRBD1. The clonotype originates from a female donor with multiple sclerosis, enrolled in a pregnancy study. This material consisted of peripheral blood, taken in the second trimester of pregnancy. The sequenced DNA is TGCGCCAGCAGCCCGGGACAGGGTTCCTACGAGCAGTACTTC. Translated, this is CASSPGQGSYEQYF.